This T cell receptor beta chain was captured by sequencing in a study of T cells in Graves' hyperthyroidism and ophthalmopathy. About the study: Upon initial diagnosis and before any treatment, peripheral blood was collected.

Amplification targeted TCR beta CDR3 regions from RNA transcripts. When the TCR CDR3 underwent first-round RT-PCR, the HTBI primer set was used. TCRdb fed the multiplex PCR reads into MiXCR, producing one record per CDR3 protein. The table includes about half a million distinct CDR3 sequences, under 25% detected once. Any patient presenting with uncontrolled infection, other autoimmune disease, pregnancy or lactation was left out. This clonotype has more than one count but fewer than ten. CDR3 length equals 13 residues. V lost 3 bases, J lost 8 bases, and 15 bases lay in between. CDR1 and CDR2 (germline): DFQATT, SNEGSKA (reference sequence).

Sequenced input: blood. J is TRBJ2-3 and V is TRBV20-1; tentative D call: TRBD2 (6 bases). This TCR was sampled from a woman between 65 and 79 years old with Graves' ophthalmopathy. The CDR3 is CSASAGPRGTQYF. Written as DNA, the CDR3 is TGCAGTGCTAGTGCGGGACCGCGGGGTACGCAGTATTTT.